Listed below are T cell receptor beta chains from one sample, sequenced in a study of blood T cell repertoires in COVID-19. TCRdb's copy holds only in-frame clones and misses some; the assay was immunoSEQ multiplex PCR. Altogether around 65,000 clones are present, over 80% being singletons, with the ten largest covering 4.5% to 5.5%. The specimen sequenced was peripheral blood. The receptor set was obtained from a man between 65 and 85 years old with acute or convalescent COVID-19. CDR3s include the opening cysteine and the closing phenylalanine or tryptophan. Fields, in order: V gene, clone size, J gene, D gene, CDR3 protein, CDR3 DNA. The D gene is left open where the match is weak. A clone size is listed for some rows: how often the clone was seen (once, few, many), or a class if it is expanded.

v_gene: TRBV4-1
abundance: .
j_gene: TRBJ2-5
d_gene: TRBD2
CDR3aa: CASSQAGGPSSQYF
CDR3nt: TGCGCCAGCAGCCAAGCGGGGGGGCCTTCCTCCCAGTACTTC

v_gene: TRBV2
abundance: .
j_gene: TRBJ2-5
d_gene: TRBD1
CDR3aa: CASLQGAPRETQYF
CDR3nt: TGTGCCAGCCTCCAGGGGGCGCCCAGGGAGACCCAGTACTTC

v_gene: TRBV2
abundance: once
j_gene: TRBJ2-1
d_gene: .
CDR3aa: CASRVDRHNEQFF
CDR3nt: TGTGCCAGCAGAGTAGACAGGCACAATGAGCAGTTCTTC

v_gene: TRBV7-2
abundance: .
j_gene: TRBJ2-7
d_gene: TRBD2
CDR3aa: CASSQLAGAISYEQYF
CDR3nt: TGTGCCAGCAGCCAACTAGCGGGGGCCATCTCCTACGAGCAGTACTTC

v_gene: TRBV5-1
abundance: .
j_gene: TRBJ1-1
d_gene: .
CDR3aa: CASSGWVDSTEAFF
CDR3nt: TGCGCCAGCAGCGGGTGGGTGGACAGCACTGAAGCTTTCTTT

v_gene: TRBV5-1
abundance: .
j_gene: TRBJ1-6
d_gene: .
CDR3aa: CASSLDQINSPLHF
CDR3nt: TGCGCCAGCAGCTTGGATCAGATTAATTCACCCCTCCACTTT

v_gene: TRBV18
abundance: .
j_gene: TRBJ2-1
d_gene: .
CDR3aa: CASSQSNTYNEQFF
CDR3nt: TGTGCCAGCTCACAATCCAACACGTACAATGAGCAGTTCTTC

v_gene: TRBV5-6
abundance: .
j_gene: TRBJ1-2
d_gene: .
CDR3aa: CASTSGNYGYTF
CDR3nt: TGTGCCAGCACGTCAGGGAATTATGGCTACACCTTC

v_gene: TRBV18
abundance: .
j_gene: TRBJ1-4
d_gene: TRBD1
CDR3aa: CASSPPWQGAGEKLFF
CDR3nt: TGTGCCAGCTCACCACCATGGCAGGGGGCGGGCGAAAAACTGTTTTTT

v_gene: TRBV27
abundance: .
j_gene: TRBJ2-3
d_gene: .
CDR3aa: CASSSGQPAPQYF
CDR3nt: TGTGCCAGCAGTTCGGGACAACCCGCCCCGCAGTATTTT

v_gene: TRBV5-6
abundance: .
j_gene: TRBJ1-3
d_gene: .
CDR3aa: CASSLGGYSGNTIYF
CDR3nt: TGTGCCAGCAGCTTAGGCGGATACTCTGGAAACACCATATATTTT

v_gene: TRBV10-3
abundance: .
j_gene: TRBJ2-5
d_gene: TRBD2
CDR3aa: CAISEASGGQETQYF
CDR3nt: TGTGCCATCAGTGAGGCTAGCGGGGGGCAAGAGACCCAGTACTTC

v_gene: TRBV6-5
abundance: .
j_gene: TRBJ1-1
d_gene: TRBD1
CDR3aa: CASSADRVNTEAFF
CDR3nt: TGTGCCAGCAGCGCGGACAGGGTGAACACTGAAGCTTTCTTT

v_gene: TRBV6-5
abundance: .
j_gene: TRBJ1-2
d_gene: TRBD1
CDR3aa: CPWTGNLYGYTF
CDR3nt: TGTCCATGGACAGGGAATCTCTATGGCTACACCTTC

v_gene: TRBV19
abundance: .
j_gene: TRBJ1-2
d_gene: .
CDR3aa: CASTPMDTSYYGYTF
CDR3nt: TGTGCCAGTACCCCCATGGACACGAGTTACTATGGCTACACCTTC